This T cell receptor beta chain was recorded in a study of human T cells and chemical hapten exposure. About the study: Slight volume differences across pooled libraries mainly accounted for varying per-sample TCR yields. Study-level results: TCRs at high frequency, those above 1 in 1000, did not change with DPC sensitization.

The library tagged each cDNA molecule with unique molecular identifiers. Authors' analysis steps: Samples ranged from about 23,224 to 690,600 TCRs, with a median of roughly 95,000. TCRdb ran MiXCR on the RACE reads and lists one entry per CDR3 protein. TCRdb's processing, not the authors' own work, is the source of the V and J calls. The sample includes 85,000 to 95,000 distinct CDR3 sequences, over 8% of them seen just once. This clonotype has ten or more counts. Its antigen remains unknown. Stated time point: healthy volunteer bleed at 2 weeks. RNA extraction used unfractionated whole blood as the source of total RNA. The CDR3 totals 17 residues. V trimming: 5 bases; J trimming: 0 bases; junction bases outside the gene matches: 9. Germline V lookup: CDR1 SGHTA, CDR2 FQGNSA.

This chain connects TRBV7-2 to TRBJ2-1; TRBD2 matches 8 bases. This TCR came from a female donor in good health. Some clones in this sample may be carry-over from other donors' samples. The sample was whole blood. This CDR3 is CASSVGRLASSYNEQFF. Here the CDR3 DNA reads TGTGCCAGCAGCGTTGGCCGACTAGCGAGCTCCTACAATGAGCAGTTCTTC.